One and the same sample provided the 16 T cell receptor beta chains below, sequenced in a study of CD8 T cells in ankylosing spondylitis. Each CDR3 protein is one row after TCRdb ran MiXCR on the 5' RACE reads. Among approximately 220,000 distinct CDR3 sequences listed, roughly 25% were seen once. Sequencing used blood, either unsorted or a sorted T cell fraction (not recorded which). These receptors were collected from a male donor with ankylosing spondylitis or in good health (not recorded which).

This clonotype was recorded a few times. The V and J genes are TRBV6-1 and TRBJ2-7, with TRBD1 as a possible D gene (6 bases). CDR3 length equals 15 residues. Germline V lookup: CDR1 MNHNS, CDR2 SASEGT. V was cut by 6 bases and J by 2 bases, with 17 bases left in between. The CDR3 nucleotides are TGTGCCAGCAGGGACCACAGGGTAAGGACCTACGAGCAGTACTTC. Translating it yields CASRDHRVRTYEQYF.

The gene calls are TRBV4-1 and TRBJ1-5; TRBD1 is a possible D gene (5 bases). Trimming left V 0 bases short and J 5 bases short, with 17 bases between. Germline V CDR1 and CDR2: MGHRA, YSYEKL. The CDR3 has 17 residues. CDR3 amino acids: CASSQEGAGPVYQPQHF. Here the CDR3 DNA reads TGCGCCAGCAGCCAAGAAGGTGCAGGGCCCGTCTATCAGCCCCAGCATTTT.

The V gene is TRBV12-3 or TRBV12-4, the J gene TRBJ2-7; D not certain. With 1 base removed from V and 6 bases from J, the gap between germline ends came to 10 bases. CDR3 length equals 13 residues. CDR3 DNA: TGTGCCAGCAGTTTAGGAGCTACTCTCGAGCAGTACTTC. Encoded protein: CASSLGATLEQYF.

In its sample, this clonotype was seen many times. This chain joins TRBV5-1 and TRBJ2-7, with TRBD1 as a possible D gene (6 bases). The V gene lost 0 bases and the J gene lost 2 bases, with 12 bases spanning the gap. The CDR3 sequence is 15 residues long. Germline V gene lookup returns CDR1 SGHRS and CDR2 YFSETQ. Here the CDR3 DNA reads TGCGCCAGCAGCTTGGAGACAGGTTTTGCCTACGAGCAGTACTTC. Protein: CASSLETGFAYEQYF.

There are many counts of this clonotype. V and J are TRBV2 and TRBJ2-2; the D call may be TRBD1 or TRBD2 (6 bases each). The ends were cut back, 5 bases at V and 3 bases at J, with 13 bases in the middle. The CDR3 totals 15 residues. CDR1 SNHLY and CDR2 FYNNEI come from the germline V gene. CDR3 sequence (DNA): TGTGCCAGCAGTTGGGGGGCCTCGGACACCGGGGAGCTGTTTTTT. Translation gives CASSWGASDTGELFF.

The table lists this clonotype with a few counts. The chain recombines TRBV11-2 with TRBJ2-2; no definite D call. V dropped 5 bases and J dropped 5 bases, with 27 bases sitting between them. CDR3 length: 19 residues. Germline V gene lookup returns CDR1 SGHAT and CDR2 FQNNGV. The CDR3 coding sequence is TGTGCCAGCAGCCCCGGACGGGCTCCCAGTTCCTTCACAACCGGGGAGCTGTTTTTT. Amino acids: CASSPGRAPSSFTTGELFF.

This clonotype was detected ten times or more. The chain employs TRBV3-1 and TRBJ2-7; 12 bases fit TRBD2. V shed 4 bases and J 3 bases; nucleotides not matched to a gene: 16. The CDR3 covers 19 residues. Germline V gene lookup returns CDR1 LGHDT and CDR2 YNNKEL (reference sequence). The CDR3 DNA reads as TGTGCCAGCAGCCCTTCCTTATATGGACTAGCGGGAACCAACTACGAGCAGTACTTC. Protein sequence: CASSPSLYGLAGTNYEQYF.

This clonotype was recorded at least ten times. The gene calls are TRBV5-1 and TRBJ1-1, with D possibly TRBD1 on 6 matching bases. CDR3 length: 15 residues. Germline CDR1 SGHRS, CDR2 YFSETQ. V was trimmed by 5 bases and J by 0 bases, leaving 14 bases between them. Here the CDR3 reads CASRPGHNMNTEAFF. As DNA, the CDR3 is TGCGCCAGCAGACCGGGACACAACATGAACACTGAAGCTTTCTTT.

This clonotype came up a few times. CDR3: CSALGQHQETQYF. In DNA, the CDR3 is TGCAGCGCCCTGGGACAGCACCAAGAGACCCAGTACTTC. The rearrangement uses TRBV29-1 and TRBJ2-5, with 7 nucleotides matching TRBD1. CDR1 and CDR2 (germline): SQVTM, ANQGSEA. This CDR3 has 13 amino acids. After removal of 7 bases from V and 0 bases from J, the junction contained 5 bases not matched to a gene.

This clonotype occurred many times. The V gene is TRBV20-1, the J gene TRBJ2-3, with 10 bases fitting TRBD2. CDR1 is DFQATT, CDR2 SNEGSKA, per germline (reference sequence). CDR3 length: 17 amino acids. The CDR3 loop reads CSLVWVAGTSGTDTQYF. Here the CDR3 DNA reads TGCAGCCTCGTGTGGGTTGCCGGGACTAGCGGCACAGATACGCAGTATTTT.

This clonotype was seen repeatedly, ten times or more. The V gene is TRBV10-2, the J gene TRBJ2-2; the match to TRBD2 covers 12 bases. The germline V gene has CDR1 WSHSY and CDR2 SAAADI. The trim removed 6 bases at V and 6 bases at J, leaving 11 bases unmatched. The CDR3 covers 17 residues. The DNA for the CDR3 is TGCGCCAGCAGGAGTGGGCTAGCGGGAGGGTACGCCGGGGAGCTGTTTTTT. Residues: CASRSGLAGGYAGELFF.

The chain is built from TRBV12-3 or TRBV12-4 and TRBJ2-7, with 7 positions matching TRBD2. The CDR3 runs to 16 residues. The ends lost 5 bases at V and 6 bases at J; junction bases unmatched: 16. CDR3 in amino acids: CASSPGASGNFFEQYF. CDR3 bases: TGTGCCAGCAGTCCCGGGGCTAGCGGCAACTTTTTCGAGCAGTACTTC.

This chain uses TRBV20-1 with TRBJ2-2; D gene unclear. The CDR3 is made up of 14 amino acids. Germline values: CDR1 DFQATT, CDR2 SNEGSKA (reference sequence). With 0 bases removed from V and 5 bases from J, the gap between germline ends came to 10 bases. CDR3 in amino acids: CSARDRRYTGELFF. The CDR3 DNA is TGCAGTGCTAGAGATAGGAGATATACCGGGGAGCTGTTTTTT.

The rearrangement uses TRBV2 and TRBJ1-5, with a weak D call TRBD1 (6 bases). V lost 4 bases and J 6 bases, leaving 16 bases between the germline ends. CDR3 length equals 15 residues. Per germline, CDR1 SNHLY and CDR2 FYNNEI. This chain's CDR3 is CASSAQAGAVQPQHF. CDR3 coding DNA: TGTGCCAGCAGTGCTCAGGCAGGGGCAGTTCAGCCCCAGCATTTT.

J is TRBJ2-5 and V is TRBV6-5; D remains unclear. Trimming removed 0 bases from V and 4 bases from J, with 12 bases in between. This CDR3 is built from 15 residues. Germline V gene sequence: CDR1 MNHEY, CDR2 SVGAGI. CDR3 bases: TGTGCCAGCAGTTACTCTCTGGGTCTAGGAGAGACCCAGTACTTC. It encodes CASSYSLGLGETQYF.

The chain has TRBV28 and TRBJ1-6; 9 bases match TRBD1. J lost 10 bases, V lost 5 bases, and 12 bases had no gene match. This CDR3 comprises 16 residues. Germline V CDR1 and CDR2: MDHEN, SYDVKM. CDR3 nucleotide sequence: TGTGCCAGCAGTCAGGCCGGGACAGGGAGAGGCTCACCCCTCCACTTT. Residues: CASSQAGTGRGSPLHF.